This is a list of T cell receptor beta chains from one sample in a study of T cell responses to AZD1222 COVID-19 vaccine. The protocol was immunoSEQ multiplex PCR, while the TCRdb copy is restricted to in-frame clones and leaves out a portion. The data contain about 35,000 clones, about 86% of them singletons. Sequences were derived from peripheral blood, sampled on day 0 of AZD1222 vaccination. The receptors were gathered from an adult in good health. Both conserved end residues are trimmed from each CDR3.

j_call: TRBJ1-1
v_call: TRBV12-3/TRBV12-4
cdr3_aa: ASSYTGVTEAF

j_call: TRBJ2-7
v_call: TRBV6-6
cdr3_aa: ASSDPAGQAYEQY

j_call: TRBJ1-2
v_call: TRBV28
cdr3_aa: ASSLSRGSGYGYT

j_call: TRBJ2-3
v_call: TRBV7-3
cdr3_aa: ASSSAGGDTQY

j_call: TRBJ2-5
v_call: TRBV5-1
cdr3_aa: ASSLGTSGIAETQY

j_call: TRBJ1-5
v_call: TRBV4-1
cdr3_aa: ASSQDRMGLQPQH

j_call: TRBJ1-3
v_call: TRBV9
cdr3_aa: ASSARGTGNTIY

j_call: TRBJ1-1
v_call: TRBV19
cdr3_aa: ASTEGALNTEAF

j_call: TRBJ2-7
v_call: TRBV5-6
cdr3_aa: ASSPWGGYEQY

j_call: TRBJ2-7
v_call: TRBV13
cdr3_aa: ASSHRDVNYEQY

j_call: TRBJ2-1
v_call: TRBV6-5
cdr3_aa: ASTRTSGNNEQF

j_call: TRBJ2-7
v_call: TRBV19
cdr3_aa: ASRGRDSTYEQY

j_call: TRBJ2-3
v_call: TRBV7-8
cdr3_aa: ASSGGQRTDTQY

j_call: TRBJ1-2
v_call: TRBV2
cdr3_aa: ASSDGGSNYGYT

j_call: TRBJ2-4
v_call: TRBV19
cdr3_aa: ASSGQGNPSGIQY

j_call: TRBJ2-1
v_call: TRBV5-4
cdr3_aa: ASSLGRGFANEQF

j_call: TRBJ1-4
v_call: TRBV9
cdr3_aa: ASSEGDRAHNEKLF

j_call: TRBJ1-5
v_call: TRBV2
cdr3_aa: TSSSTRGGFGQPQH

j_call: TRBJ1-5
v_call: TRBV29-1
cdr3_aa: SVATGANQPQH

j_call: TRBJ1-2
v_call: TRBV7-2
cdr3_aa: ASSPQVQGRYGYT

j_call: TRBJ1-1
v_call: TRBV29-1
cdr3_aa: SVVRDRAEAF

j_call: TRBJ1-5
v_call: TRBV18
cdr3_aa: ASSTDRDQPQH

j_call: TRBJ2-1
v_call: TRBV28
cdr3_aa: ASSFPRDRTLYNEQF

j_call: TRBJ2-7
v_call: TRBV9
cdr3_aa: ASSASGGSSYEQY

j_call: TRBJ1-2
v_call: TRBV7-9
cdr3_aa: ASSLSPPRDGYT

j_call: TRBJ2-7
v_call: TRBV12-3/TRBV12-4
cdr3_aa: ASNPTGSYEQY

j_call: TRBJ2-1
v_call: TRBV6-1
cdr3_aa: ASSDEGQGGNEQF

j_call: TRBJ1-1
v_call: TRBV29-1
cdr3_aa: SVAEGTGPIYGAF

j_call: TRBJ1-2
v_call: TRBV27
cdr3_aa: ASSLRQGGTIGYT

j_call: TRBJ2-7
v_call: TRBV29-1
cdr3_aa: SVDPAGAGYEQY

j_call: TRBJ1-5
v_call: TRBV7-8
cdr3_aa: ASSLDGQANQPQH

j_call: TRBJ1-1
v_call: TRBV6-5
cdr3_aa: ASTLTGNTEAF

j_call: TRBJ1-2
v_call: TRBV27
cdr3_aa: ATTDNTLSGYT

j_call: TRBJ2-5
v_call: TRBV4-2
cdr3_aa: ASSQASGQETQY

j_call: TRBJ2-6
v_call: TRBV27
cdr3_aa: ASSPRGPGANVLT

j_call: TRBJ1-1
v_call: TRBV29-1
cdr3_aa: SVGQGATEAF

j_call: TRBJ2-3
v_call: TRBV5-4
cdr3_aa: ASSLGGGPTDTQY

j_call: TRBJ1-1
v_call: TRBV5-1
cdr3_aa: ASSLAWAGGMNTEAF

j_call: TRBJ1-3
v_call: TRBV3-1/TRBV3-2
cdr3_aa: ASSQGNGNTIY

j_call: TRBJ1-5
v_call: TRBV30
cdr3_aa: AWSAGLNQPQH

j_call: TRBJ1-2
v_call: TRBV3-1/TRBV3-2
cdr3_aa: ARTIIVGMDRA

j_call: TRBJ2-5
v_call: TRBV28
cdr3_aa: ASSTQGGQETQY

j_call: TRBJ1-2
v_call: TRBV6-5
cdr3_aa: ASSWGQPRHYGYT

j_call: TRBJ2-7
v_call: TRBV27
cdr3_aa: ASSSRTEYEQY

j_call: TRBJ1-1
v_call: TRBV7-9
cdr3_aa: ASSLRDRRNTEAF

j_call: TRBJ2-2
v_call: TRBV7-2
cdr3_aa: ASSLEYGGPWGELF

j_call: TRBJ2-1
v_call: TRBV12-3/TRBV12-4
cdr3_aa: ASSESQDLKQF

j_call: TRBJ1-2
v_call: TRBV7-3
cdr3_aa: ASSLKGGATGGYT

j_call: TRBJ1-1
v_call: TRBV28
cdr3_aa: ASSLSGEGTEAF

j_call: TRBJ2-7
v_call: TRBV5-1
cdr3_aa: ASSLEGTGSYEQY

j_call: TRBJ1-6
v_call: TRBV9
cdr3_aa: ASSVEAGNSPLH